The 29 T cell receptor beta chains presented below share a single source sample, sequenced in a study of cytomegalovirus exposure and HLA in healthy donors. The PCR contained 60 Vbeta and 13 Jbeta primers. Sequencing used immunoSEQ multiplex PCR; TCRdb keeps in-frame clones, though not all of them. This table has approximately 110,000 clones, roughly 74% appearing once. Material: PBMCs. The receptor set was obtained from a man in his forties or fifties in good health and CMV-seronegative.

The chain employs TRBV4-3 and TRBJ1-2; D unclear. Germline V gives CDR1 LGHNA, CDR2 YSLEER. V was shortened by 4 bases and J by 6 bases, with 12 bases between the two germline ends. The CDR3 spans 13 residues. CDR3 amino acids: CASSPQLGDGYTF. The CDR3, as DNA: TGCGCCAGCAGCCCCCAGCTGGGCGATGGCTACACCTTC.

This chain uses TRBV5-1 with TRBJ2-5, with 11 bases matching TRBD1. Germline CDR1 reads SGHRS; CDR2 reads YFSETQ. CDR3 length: 16 residues. Unmatched junction bases numbered 5, after V lost 0 bases and J lost 4 bases. The CDR3 DNA follows: TGCGCCAGCAGCTTGGGTGGACAGGGGGCCCGAGAGACCCAGTACTTC. Amino acids: CASSLGGQGARETQYF.

The chain joins TRBV2 to TRBJ1-1; D call uncertain. This CDR3 comprises 13 residues. V shed 8 bases and J shed 1 base, with 11 bases lying between them. CDR1 is SNHLY, CDR2 FYNNEI, per germline. The CDR3 coding sequence is TGTGCCAGCGTTGGGCCCCAGAACACTGAAGCTTTCTTT. Its protein product is CASVGPQNTEAFF.

J is TRBJ2-3 and V is TRBV15; D may be TRBD2 (5 bases). The CDR3 runs 12 residues. Between the trimmed V and J ends, which lost 4 bases and 10 bases, there was a span of 12 bases. CDR1 is LNHNV and CDR2 is YYDKDF in the germline V gene (reference sequence). The DNA of the CDR3 is TGTGCCACCAGCAAGTGGCAGGAGGCGCAGTATTTT. Its protein is CATSKWQEAQYF.

The gene calls are TRBV18 and TRBJ1-2; TRBD1 is a possible D gene (5 bases). The germline V gene has CDR1 KGHSH and CDR2 LQKENI. The CDR3 totals 16 residues. The V and J ends lost 2 bases and 2 bases respectively, with 15 bases between them. The DNA for the CDR3 is TGTGCCAGCTCACCAGCCGACAGTCCGCCCAACTATGGCTACACCTTC. As protein: CASSPADSPPNYGYTF.

J is TRBJ1-5 and V is TRBV30, with D unclear. Trimming took 5 bases from V and 5 from J, leaving 13 bases between them. Germline V gene lookup returns CDR1 GTSNPN and CDR2 SVGIG (reference sequence). The CDR3 is made up of 13 amino acids. CDR3 loop: CAWADGLDQPQHF. In DNA, the CDR3 is TGTGCCTGGGCGGACGGACTTGATCAGCCCCAGCATTTT.

This chain joins TRBV6-5 and TRBJ1-5, with D maybe TRBD1 (5 bases). In germline, CDR1 is MNHEY, CDR2 SVGAGI. CDR3 length equals 16 residues. The V end was cut by 0 bases, the J end by 2 bases, with 11 bases between. For the CDR3, the DNA is TGTGCCAGCAGTTACTCCTGGCAGGGTGGCAATCAGCCCCAGCATTTT. Translating it yields CASSYSWQGGNQPQHF.

The chain employs TRBV14 and TRBJ2-1; 8 nucleotides line up with TRBD1. With 4 bases clipped from V and 7 bases from J, the junction kept 6 bases outside the gene matches. Germline loops: CDR1 SGHDN, CDR2 FVKESK. The CDR3 spans 14 residues. CDR3 residues: CASSLRTGRNEQFF. The CDR3 DNA reads TGTGCCAGCAGCCTCAGGACAGGGAGAAATGAGCAGTTCTTC.

The chain combines TRBV5-1 with TRBJ2-1; D ambiguous. Per the germline V gene, CDR1 is SGHRS and CDR2 is YFSETQ. V lost 3 bases and J 6 bases, leaving 4 bases between the germline ends. The length of the CDR3 is 11 residues. The CDR3 DNA follows: TGCGCCAGCAGCTCCAGCAATGAGCAGTTCTTC. Its protein product is CASSSSNEQFF.

The chain couples TRBV6-4 to TRBJ2-3; D may be TRBD2 (6 bases). V was cut by 0 bases and J by 1 base, with 11 bases left in between. CDR3 length: 16 residues. The germline gives CDR1 MRHNA, CDR2 SNTAGT. Here the CDR3 DNA reads TGTGCCAGCAGTGACTCTGGTGGCGGGGGCACAGATACGCAGTATTTT. This codes for CASSDSGGGGTDTQYF.

V is TRBV2 and J is TRBJ2-7; perhaps TRBD1 as D (6 bases). The CDR3 has 17 residues. V lost 6 bases and J 7 bases, leaving 28 bases between the germline ends. Germline-derived CDR1 and CDR2 are SNHLY and FYNNEI. The CDR3 DNA sequence: TGTGCCAGCAGGGGAATTAAACAGGGAGCGGCCCCCAGGGAGCAGTACTTC. It is translated as CASRGIKQGAAPREQYF. Complete variable domain (other parts from reference TRBV2 and TRBJ2-7): EPEVTQTPSHQVTQMGQEVILRCVPISNHLYFYWYRQILGQKVEFLVSFYNNEISEKSEIFDDQFSVERPDGSNFTLKIRSTKLEDSAMYFCASRGIKQGAAPREQYFGPGTRLTVT.

This chain uses TRBV7-9 with TRBJ1-1; D remains unclear. The CDR3 spans 13 residues. Germline lookup yields CDR1 SEHNR and CDR2 FQNEAQ (reference sequence). Trimming pared 4 bases from V and 7 bases from J, leaving 13 bases between. CDR3 in amino acids: CASSSLVLYEAFF. In DNA, the CDR3 is TGTGCCAGCAGCTCCCTAGTCCTGTATGAAGCTTTCTTT. Looking up the rest from reference TRBV7-9 and TRBJ1-1 gives the full variable domain: DTGVSQNPRHKITKRGQNVTFRCDPISEHNRLYWYRQTLGQGPEFLTYFQNEAQLEKSRLLSDRFSAERPKGSFSTLEIQRTEQGDSAMYLCASSSLVLYEAFFGQGTRLTVV.

This chain uses TRBV13 with TRBJ2-7; D perhaps matches TRBD1 (5 bases). The CDR3 is made up of 15 amino acids. Germline loops: CDR1 PRHDT, CDR2 FYEKMQ (reference sequence). Trimming pared 2 bases from V and 5 bases from J, leaving 16 bases between. In nucleotides, the CDR3 is TGTGCCAGCAGCTTAATGGGGCCTCGGATCCACGAGCAGTACTTC. Translation: CASSLMGPRIHEQYF.

V gene TRBV29-1 combines with J gene TRBJ2-2; D gene uncertain. CDR1 is SQVTM, CDR2 ANQGSEA, per germline. The CDR3 extends over 13 amino acids. Trimming pared 7 bases from V and 2 bases from J, leaving 11 bases between. The CDR3 DNA reads TGCAGCGGCGCAGGCAGAAACACCGGGGAGCTGTTTTTT. This gives the protein CSGAGRNTGELFF.

The chain has TRBV10-3 and TRBJ1-5; D is undetermined. V lost 11 bases, J lost 3 bases, and 11 bases lay in between. CDR3 length equals 12 residues. Germline lookup yields CDR1 ENHRY and CDR2 SYGVKD. CDR3 bases: TGTGCCTCGTCAGGTTACAATCAGCCCCAGCATTTT. Translation gives CASSGYNQPQHF.

V gene TRBV6-1 combines with J gene TRBJ1-2, with 8 positions matching TRBD1. Per the germline V gene, CDR1 is MNHNS and CDR2 is SASEGT. This CDR3 comprises 13 residues. V trimming: 6 bases; J trimming: 4 bases; junction bases outside the gene matches: 4. CDR3 DNA sequence: TGTGCCAGCAGCGCAACAGGGGGCTATGGCTACACCTTC. Encoded protein: CASSATGGYGYTF.

V and J are TRBV7-9 and TRBJ1-4, with a weak D call TRBD1 (6 bases). The V gene lost 1 base and the J gene lost 3 bases, with 12 bases spanning the gap. CDR1 and CDR2 (germline): SEHNR, FQNEAQ (reference sequence). CDR3 length equals 16 residues. CDR3 protein: CASSLERTASNEKLFF. The CDR3, as DNA: TGTGCCAGCAGCTTAGAAAGGACAGCCTCTAATGAAAAACTGTTTTTT.

This sequence joins TRBV27 and TRBJ1-4; a weak D match, TRBD1 (5 bases). This CDR3 region has 14 residues. Per the germline V gene, CDR1 is MNHEY and CDR2 is SMNVEV (reference sequence). V was cut by 5 bases and J by 8 bases, with 15 bases left in between. The CDR3 region is CASSQSRVWEKLFF. Written as DNA, the CDR3 is TGTGCCAGCAGTCAAAGCAGGGTTTGGGAAAAACTGTTTTTT.

The chain carries TRBV6-6 and TRBJ1-2; D might be TRBD1 (6 bases). The V and J ends lost 6 bases and 7 bases respectively, with 15 bases between them. CDR1 MNHNY and CDR2 SVGAGI come from the germline V gene (reference sequence). This CDR3 spans 13 amino acids. In DNA, the CDR3 is TGTGCCAGCAGCCCCGAAGACAGGCTTGGCTACACCTTC. Its protein is CASSPEDRLGYTF.

V usage is TRBV7-8 and J usage is TRBJ1-6; TRBD1 might be the D (5 bases). Germline V CDR1 and CDR2: SGHVS, FQNEAQ. The CDR3 covers 14 residues. V dropped 5 bases and J dropped 10 bases, with 15 bases sitting between them. This CDR3 reads CASSPGGGNSPLHF. CDR3 in DNA: TGTGCCAGCAGCCCCGGGGGGGGGAACTCACCCCTCCACTTT.

This clone was picked up one time. The chain recombines TRBV7-2 with TRBJ2-4, with 8 nucleotides matching TRBD2. Germline loops: CDR1 SGHTA, CDR2 FQGNSA. CDR3 length equals 17 residues. Trimming took 1 base from V and 0 from J; bases not matched to a gene: 5. CDR3 in amino acids: CASSLGWRGVAKNIQYF. The CDR3, as DNA: TGTGCCAGCAGCTTAGGATGGCGGGGGGTAGCCAAAAACATTCAGTACTTC.

The chain is built from TRBV5-6 and TRBJ2-6; D might be TRBD1 (5 bases). The CDR3 loop spans 16 amino acids. The V and J ends lost 4 bases and 4 bases respectively, with 15 bases between them. The germline V gene encodes CDR1 SGHDT and CDR2 YYEEEE. The CDR3 is CASSRLGVSGANVLTF. CDR3 coding DNA: TGTGCCAGCAGCAGGCTAGGGGTCTCCGGGGCCAACGTCCTGACTTTC. The full variable domain, in which reference TRBV5-6 and TRBJ2-6 provide the parts outside the CDR3, is DAGVTQSPTHLIKTRGQQVTLRCSPKSGHDTVSWYQQALGQGPQFIFQYYEEEERQRGNFPDRFSGHQFPNYSSELNVNALLLGDSALYLCASSRLGVSGANVLTFGAGSRLTVL.

The chain carries TRBV5-4 and TRBJ1-5, with a weak D call TRBD1 (6 bases). The V gene lost 9 bases and the J gene lost 2 bases, with 21 bases spanning the gap. The CDR3 extends over 16 amino acids. Germline-derived CDR1 and CDR2 are SGHNT and YYREEE (reference sequence). The chain's CDR3 is CATSWGGDTGNQPQHF. The CDR3 nucleotides are TGTGCCACCTCATGGGGGGGCGATACGGGCAATCAGCCCCAGCATTTT.

The V and J genes are TRBV7-2 and TRBJ2-7, with D uncertain. Germline CDR1 SGHTA, CDR2 FQGNSA. The CDR3 spans 14 residues. V was clipped by 5 bases and J by 4 bases, with 15 bases between them. CDR3 coding DNA: TGTGCCAGCAGCCTTACGAACCTAGGATACGAGCAGTACTTC. Its protein is CASSLTNLGYEQYF. Full variable domain (remainder filled in from reference TRBV7-2 and TRBJ2-7): GAGVSQSPSNKVTEKGKDVELRCDPISGHTALYWYRQSLGQGLEFLIYFQGNSAPDKSGLPSDRFSAERTGGSVSTLTIQRTQQEDSAVYLCASSLTNLGYEQYFGPGTRLTVT.

V is TRBV9 and J is TRBJ1-6; 9 positions match TRBD1. Germline lookup yields CDR1 SGDLS and CDR2 YYNGEE. The CDR3 has 15 amino acids. The J segment lost 9 bases and the V segment lost 4 bases, leaving 8 bases of the junction unmatched. The chain's CDR3 is CASSPRTGVGSPLHF. The CDR3 DNA sequence: TGTGCCAGCAGCCCTAGGACAGGGGTAGGTTCACCCCTCCACTTT.

The chain couples TRBV6-5 to TRBJ1-6; D not certain. CDR3 length equals 13 residues. Trimming took off 4 bases at V and 6 bases at J, with 7 bases between the two ends. Germline CDR1 MNHEY, CDR2 SVGAGI. CDR3 sequence: CASSLALNSPLHF. The CDR3 DNA sequence: TGTGCCAGCAGTTTAGCCCTTAATTCACCCCTCCACTTT.

V is TRBV7-3 and J is TRBJ1-6; D is undetermined. In germline, CDR1 is SGHTA, CDR2 FQGTGA. The CDR3 spans 13 residues. Trimming removed 5 bases from V and 7 bases from J, with 9 bases in between. CDR3 nucleotides: TGTGCCAGCAGCATATTACAGAATTCACCCCTCCACTTT. Its protein is CASSILQNSPLHF. Full variable domain (outside the CDR3, taken from reference TRBV7-3 and TRBJ1-6): GAGVSQTPSNKVTEKGKYVELRCDPISGHTALYWYRQSLGQGPEFLIYFQGTGAADDSGLPNDRFFAVRPEGSVSTLKIQRTERGDSAVYLCASSILQNSPLHFGNGTRLTVT.

The chain links TRBV28 to TRBJ1-1; no definite D call. Trimming pared 2 bases from V and 1 base from J, leaving 8 bases between. The CDR3 runs to 14 residues. Germline V CDR1 and CDR2: MDHEN, SYDVKM. The CDR3 DNA follows: TGTGCCAGCAGTTTACTCAGGCCGAACACTGAAGCTTTCTTT. It translates to CASSLLRPNTEAFF.

This CDR3 reads CASSVGQGWVNTEAFF. CDR3 coding DNA: TGTGCCAGCAGCGTGGGACAGGGGTGGGTGAACACTGAAGCTTTCTTT. V usage is TRBV9 and J usage is TRBJ1-1; TRBD1 matches at 10 bases. Trimming at V came to 2 bases and at J to 0 bases, leaving 4 bases not matched to a gene. Looked up from germline, CDR1 is SGDLS and CDR2 is YYNGEE. The CDR3 runs to 16 residues.